Each of the 12 T cell receptor beta chains below was sequenced from the same sample in a study of cytomegalovirus exposure and HLA in healthy donors (dated by TCRdb to about 2017). Preparation of the library involved the immunoSEQ multiplex PCR assay. A mixture of 60 forward primers for TCR Vbeta segments and 13 reverse primers for TCR Jbeta segments was used in the multiplex PCR. This immuneACCESS table, as held by TCRdb, lists in-frame sequences with V and J called but not all clones. Of the missing ones, under half trace to an unresolved V gene in checked studies; the others have no known cause. A total of a few hundred thousand clones appear in this sample, 70% to 90% of them only once. The ten largest clones add up to approximately 2.2% of the sample. The sequencing input was PBMCs. The receptors stem from a woman aged 18-30 years in good health and CMV-seronegative.

V and J are TRBV19 and TRBJ1-5; D remains unclear. Germline V CDR1 and CDR2: LNHDA, SQIVND (reference sequence). The CDR3 spans 13 residues. Trimming stripped 5 bases from V and 7 bases from J, with 12 bases between. The CDR3 sequence: CASSLRHEQPQHF. Here the CDR3 DNA reads TGTGCCAGTAGTTTGAGACATGAGCAGCCCCAGCATTTT.

The table lists this clone with a few counts. This chain uses TRBV11-2 with TRBJ1-2, with TRBD1 identical over 8 bases. CDR1 SGHAT and CDR2 FQNNGV come from the germline V gene. J gave up 7 bases and V 4 bases, and 14 bases lay outside the gene matches. The CDR3 contains 16 residues. The CDR3, as DNA: TGTGCCAGCAGCTCTCCTACACCCCAGGGGGCTAGTGGCTACACCTTC. Protein: CASSSPTPQGASGYTF.

The chain employs TRBV11-2 and TRBJ1-6; a possible D gene is TRBD1 (5 bases). This CDR3 is 17 amino acids long. Germline lookup yields CDR1 SGHAT and CDR2 FQNNGV. Trimming removed 4 bases from V and 9 bases from J, with 22 bases in between. The CDR3 protein is CASSSQRRQLRSSPLHF. DNA for the CDR3: TGTGCCAGCAGCTCCCAACGTCGACAGCTTAGGAGTTCACCCCTCCACTTT.

The chain links TRBV4-1 to TRBJ2-7; 7 bases map to TRBD1. CDR1 is MGHRA and CDR2 is YSYEKL in the germline V gene. This CDR3 comprises 14 residues. With 1 base clipped from V and 5 bases from J, the junction kept 5 bases outside the gene matches. Here the CDR3 DNA reads TGCGCCAGCAGCCAAGGGTACAGGGGCGACGAGCAGTACTTC. Its protein product is CASSQGYRGDEQYF.

V and J are TRBV9 and TRBJ1-2; 8 bases agree with TRBD1. CDR3 size: 15 residues. The germline CDR1 and CDR2 sequences are SGDLS and YYNGEE. The V gene end was trimmed by 4 bases and the J gene end by 4 bases; junction bases not matched to a gene: 9. The chain's CDR3 is CASSIDRGLLYGYTF. The CDR3 DNA reads TGTGCCAGCAGCATCGACAGGGGACTCCTCTATGGCTACACCTTC.

The J gene is TRBJ1-2, the V gene TRBV5-1; D may be TRBD1 (5 bases). CDR1 is SGHRS and CDR2 is YFSETQ in the germline V gene. This CDR3 spans 17 amino acids. V shed 1 base and J shed 4 bases, with 20 bases lying between them. The CDR3 is CASSLSRLHLGGYGYTF. CDR3 nucleotide sequence: TGCGCCAGCAGCTTGTCACGGTTACACCTGGGGGGCTATGGCTACACCTTC.

The chain links TRBV5-1 to TRBJ1-4; TRBD1 matches 10 bases. Germline trimming cut 2 bases from V and 3 bases from J; bases unmatched to any gene: 4. The length of the CDR3 is 16 residues. Germline lookup yields CDR1 SGHRS and CDR2 YFSETQ. CDR3 region: CASSFHGQGANEKLFF. In DNA form, the CDR3 reads TGCGCCAGCAGCTTCCATGGACAGGGGGCTAATGAAAAACTGTTTTTT.

CDR3 bases: TGTGCCAGCAGCCCGACAGATAATCAGCCCCAGCATTTT. Its protein product is CASSPTDNQPQHF. The chain joins TRBV11-2 to TRBJ1-5, with D possibly being TRBD1 (5 bases). Per the germline V gene, CDR1 is SGHAT and CDR2 is FQNNGV. Trimming cost V 5 bases and J 4 bases, with 9 bases left between them. This CDR3 has 13 residues.

The chain joins TRBV13 to TRBJ2-3; 7 bases are a match to TRBD1. The ends lost 0 bases at V and 5 bases at J; junction bases unmatched: 8. The length of the CDR3 is 16 residues. Germline CDR1 is PRHDT and CDR2 is FYEKMQ (reference sequence). Here the CDR3 reads CASSLGSDRALDTQYF. CDR3 coding DNA: TGTGCCAGCAGCTTAGGCAGTGACAGGGCCCTAGATACGCAGTATTTT.

The chain recombines TRBV19 with TRBJ1-1; maybe TRBD1 (6 bases). The germline V gene encodes CDR1 LNHDA and CDR2 SQIVND (reference sequence). The CDR3 covers 13 residues. Trimming removed 4 bases from V and 7 bases from J, with 13 bases in between. CDR3 nucleotides: TGTGCCAGTAGTAGTCAGGGGACCATTGAAGCTTTCTTT. This translates into CASSSQGTIEAFF.

CDR3 region: CASSLPGTGTSRTDTQYF. DNA for the CDR3: TGTGCCAGCAGCTTACCCGGGACAGGGACTTCACGCACAGATACGCAGTATTTT. The chain carries TRBV7-9 and TRBJ2-3; 9 nucleotides line up with TRBD1. V shed 2 bases and J 1 base; nucleotides not matched to a gene: 10. The germline V gene has CDR1 SEHNR and CDR2 FQNEAQ (reference sequence). The CDR3 is 18 residues long. Full variable domain (rest looked up from reference TRBV7-9 and TRBJ2-3): DTGVSQNPRHKITKRGQNVTFRCDPISEHNRLYWYRQTLGQGPEFLTYFQNEAQLEKSRLLSDRFSAERPKGSFSTLEIQRTEQGDSAMYLCASSLPGTGTSRTDTQYFGPGTRLTVL.

The chain couples TRBV7-8 to TRBJ1-2; D gene ambiguous. CDR3 length: 13 residues. V dropped 5 bases and J dropped 4 bases, with 11 bases sitting between them. Germline loops: CDR1 SGHVS, CDR2 FQNEAQ. The CDR3 loop is CASSPRLPYGYTF. CDR3 sequence (DNA): TGTGCCAGCAGCCCAAGACTGCCCTATGGCTACACCTTC.